What follows describes a single T cell receptor (beta chain). Its antigen is unidentified. Using the 5' RACE reads, TCRdb records one entry per CDR3 protein without DNA. The sample's table shows 400,000 or so distinct CDR3 sequences. The sample comes from a study of monozygotic twins with inflammatory bowel disease. The length of the CDR3 is 14 residues. Broader study findings: Repertoire similarity did not differ between concordant and discordant twins, perhaps due to limited power. Especially with disease activity, IBD patients shared fewer clonotypes with others than healthy twins did.

The TCR was taken from a human donor with ulcerative colitis or Crohn's disease, or a healthy co-twin of an affected twin (not recorded which). Sequencing was done on a sample of blood. V usage is TRBV12-3 or TRBV12-4 and J usage is TRBJ1-2; TCRdb's D gene call, TRBD1, goes unchecked for lack of DNA. Here the CDR3 reads CASRRTAPNYGYTF.